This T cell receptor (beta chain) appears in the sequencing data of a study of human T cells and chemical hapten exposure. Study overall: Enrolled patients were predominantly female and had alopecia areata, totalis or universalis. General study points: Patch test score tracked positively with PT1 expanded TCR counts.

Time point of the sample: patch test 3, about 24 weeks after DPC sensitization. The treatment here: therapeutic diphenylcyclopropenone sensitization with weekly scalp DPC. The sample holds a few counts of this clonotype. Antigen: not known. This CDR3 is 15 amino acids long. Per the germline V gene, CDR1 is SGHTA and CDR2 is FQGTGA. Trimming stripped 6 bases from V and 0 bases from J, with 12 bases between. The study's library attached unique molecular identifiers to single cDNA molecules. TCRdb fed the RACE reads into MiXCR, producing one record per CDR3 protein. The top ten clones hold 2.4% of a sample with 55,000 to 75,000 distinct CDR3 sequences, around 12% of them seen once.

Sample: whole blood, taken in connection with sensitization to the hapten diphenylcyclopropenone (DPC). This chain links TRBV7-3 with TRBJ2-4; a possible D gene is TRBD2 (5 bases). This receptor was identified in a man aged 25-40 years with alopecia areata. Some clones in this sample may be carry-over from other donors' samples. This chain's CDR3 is CASSPGFGAKNIQYF. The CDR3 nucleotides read TGTGCCAGCAGTCCGGGATTTGGAGCCAAAAACATTCAGTACTTC. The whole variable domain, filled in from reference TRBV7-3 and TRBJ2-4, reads GAGVSQTPSNKVTEKGKYVELRCDPISGHTALYWYRQSLGQGPEFLIYFQGTGAADDSGLPNDRFFAVRPEGSVSTLKIQRTERGDSAVYLCASSPGFGAKNIQYFGAGTRLSVL.